A single sample is the source of the 24 T cell receptor beta chains below, sequenced in a study of T-cell memory formation after mild COVID-19. TCRdb reanalysed the 5' RACE reads using MiXCR and keeps one entry per CDR3 protein. This sample has about 170,000 distinct CDR3 sequences, with around 13% found just once. The sample was PBMCs or a T cell subset sorted from them (not recorded which). The receptors originated from a man between 18 and 29 years old who had mild COVID-19 (a few samples of this study predate the infection). Cell type and time point are not known.

This clonotype was seen ten or more times. The rearrangement joins TRBV5-1 to TRBJ2-3; D gene ambiguous. Per the germline V gene, CDR1 is SGHRS and CDR2 is YFSETQ. This CDR3 has 14 amino acids. V gave up 0 bases and J gave up 2 bases, with 7 bases separating them. CDR3 loop: CASSLGRSTDTQYF. In DNA form, the CDR3 reads TGCGCCAGCAGCTTGGGACGATCCACAGATACGCAGTATTTT.

The chain has TRBV6-6 and TRBJ2-3; D possibly corresponds to TRBD2 (6 bases). V lost 0 bases to trimming and J lost 2 bases, with 9 bases between them. The CDR3 runs to 15 residues. The V gene's germline CDR1 is MNHNY and CDR2 SVGAGI (reference sequence). The CDR3 is CASSYSGGITDTQYF. CDR3 nucleotides: TGTGCCAGCAGTTACTCGGGGGGAATCACAGATACGCAGTATTTT.

This clonotype turned up a few times. This chain joins TRBV7-2 and TRBJ1-5; the D is unclear. The CDR3 runs to 13 residues. V was trimmed by 3 bases and J by 7 bases, leaving 10 bases between them. The germline V gene encodes CDR1 SGHTA and CDR2 FQGNSA. This CDR3 is CASSLGSLQPQHF. The CDR3 DNA reads TGTGCCAGCAGCTTGGGGAGCCTACAGCCCCAGCATTTT.

CDR3 in amino acids: CASSFSGGAVPGELFF. The CDR3 DNA sequence: TGTGCCAGCAGCTTTAGCGGGGGGGCGGTCCCCGGGGAGCTGTTTTTT. The chain links TRBV7-2 to TRBJ2-2, with 11 bases matching TRBD2. V was clipped by 3 bases and J by 6 bases; unmatched bases: 6. The CDR3 runs to 16 residues. Germline lookup yields CDR1 SGHTA and CDR2 FQGNSA. Together with reference TRBV7-2 and TRBJ2-2, the CDR3 gives the full variable domain: GAGVSQSPSNKVTEKGKDVELRCDPISGHTALYWYRQSLGQGLEFLIYFQGNSAPDKSGLPSDRFSAERTGGSVSTLTIQRTQQEDSAVYLCASSFSGGAVPGELFFGEGSRLTVL.

The V gene is TRBV11-2, the J gene TRBJ2-7; no definite D call. Trimming shortened V by 3 bases and J by 2 bases, and 8 bases separated the two germline ends. Germline assignment: CDR1 SGHAT and CDR2 FQNNGV. CDR3 length: 13 residues. The CDR3 is CASSLTPPYEQYF. CDR3 nucleotide sequence: TGTGCCAGCAGCTTGACCCCTCCCTACGAGCAGTACTTC.

The rearrangement uses TRBV20-1 and TRBJ2-5; 8 bases fit TRBD1. This CDR3 region has 12 residues. In germline, CDR1 is DFQATT, CDR2 SNEGSKA (reference sequence). V was clipped by 3 bases and J by 5 bases; unmatched bases: 2. The DNA of the CDR3 is TGCAGTGCTAGGGACAGGGTGGAGACCCAGTACTTC. It codes for CSARDRVETQYF.

The chain couples TRBV5-4 to TRBJ2-7, with D unresolved. Trimming took off 2 bases at V and 5 bases at J, with 14 bases between the two ends. This CDR3 comprises 14 residues. The germline CDR1 and CDR2 sequences are SGHNT and YYREEE (reference sequence). DNA for the CDR3: TGTGCCAGCAGCTTACTTAGGAGTCTGCACGAGCAGTACTTC. Protein sequence: CASSLLRSLHEQYF.

This clonotype was detected a few times. The rearrangement links TRBV9 to TRBJ2-2, with D tentatively TRBD1 or TRBD2 (6 bases each). Trimming took 5 bases from V and 4 from J, leaving 12 bases between them. Germline V gives CDR1 SGDLS, CDR2 YYNGEE. The CDR3 is 14 amino acids. The CDR3 reads CASSKQGGTGELFF. CDR3 sequence (DNA): TGTGCCAGCAGTAAACAGGGAGGCACCGGGGAGCTGTTTTTT. Full variable domain (missing parts from reference TRBV9 and TRBJ2-2): DSGVTQTPKHLITATGQRVTLRCSPRSGDLSVYWYQQSLDQGLQFLIQYYNGEERAKGNILERFSAQQFPDLHSELNLSSLELGDSALYFCASSKQGGTGELFFGEGSRLTVL.

CDR3 amino acids: CATSRDPGTGLTEAFF. The CDR3 DNA is TGTGCCACCAGCAGAGATCCCGGGACAGGGCTCACTGAAGCTTTCTTT. The V call is TRBV15, the J call TRBJ1-1, with 9 bases that match TRBD1. The CDR3 is made up of 16 amino acids. The germline V gene encodes CDR1 LNHNV and CDR2 YYDKDF (reference sequence). V lost 0 bases, J lost 4 bases, and 6 bases stayed unmatched. The full variable domain, in which reference TRBV15 and TRBJ1-1 provide the parts outside the CDR3, is DAMVIQNPRYQVTQFGKPVTLSCSQTLNHNVMYWYQQKSSQAPKLLFHYYDKDFNNEADTPDNFQSRRPNTSFCFLDIRSPGLGDTAMYLCATSRDPGTGLTEAFFGQGTRLTVV.

V usage is TRBV6-2 or TRBV6-3 and J usage is TRBJ2-2, with 9 bases fitting TRBD2. Germline values: CDR1 MNHEY, CDR2 SVGEGT. The CDR3 consists of 14 residues. The V and J ends lost 8 bases and 5 bases, in that order; junction bases with no gene match: 6. The CDR3 DNA is TGTGCCAGCGGGCGGGGGGGGCTAACCGGGGAGCTGTTTTTT. Protein product: CASGRGGLTGELFF.

CDR3 DNA: TGTGCCACCAGCAGAGATAGTGGAGGCTACGAGACCCAGTACTTC. This translates into CATSRDSGGYETQYF. The chain recombines TRBV15 with TRBJ2-5; a possible D gene is TRBD2 (5 bases). V was trimmed by 0 bases and J by 5 bases, leaving 13 bases between them. The CDR3 has 15 residues. Germline values: CDR1 LNHNV, CDR2 YYDKDF (reference sequence).

The chain couples TRBV20-1 to TRBJ2-5; D may match TRBD1 or TRBD2 (5 bases each). The CDR3 has 12 amino acids. Germline-derived CDR1 and CDR2 are DFQATT and SNEGSKA (reference sequence). The V end was cut by 4 bases, the J end by 5 bases, with 11 bases between. CDR3 bases: TGCAGTGCTAAGGGACCTGGGGAGACCCAGTACTTC. Translating gives CSAKGPGETQYF.

J is TRBJ1-1 and V is TRBV12-3 or TRBV12-4; no clear D gene. Trimming shortened V by 7 bases and J by 1 base, and 10 bases separated the two germline ends. This CDR3 has 13 residues. The CDR3 DNA reads as TGTGCCAGCAAGACAACAGCGAACACTGAAGCTTTCTTT. This sequence encodes CASKTTANTEAFF.

The rearrangement joins TRBV12-3 or TRBV12-4 to TRBJ1-2; D is perhaps TRBD1 (5 bases). The CDR3 length is 13 residues. Trimming pared 4 bases from V and 6 bases from J, leaving 12 bases between. The CDR3 DNA reads TGTGCCAGCAGTTGGGACTTCAGGAATGGCTACACCTTC. Translating it yields CASSWDFRNGYTF.

The rearrangement joins TRBV6-2 or TRBV6-3 to TRBJ2-3; unclear D gene. Trimming cost V 2 bases and J 4 bases, with 10 bases left between them. Per germline, CDR1 MNHEY and CDR2 SVGEGT. The CDR3 length is 14 residues. The DNA of the CDR3 is TGTGCCAGCAGTTACGGTGAGAACGCAGATACGCAGTATTTT. It specifies CASSYGENADTQYF.

The chain is built from TRBV29-1 and TRBJ2-5; D gene unclear. V was trimmed by 6 bases and J by 5 bases, leaving 16 bases between them. CDR1 and CDR2 from the germline V gene are SQVTM and ANQGSEA. This CDR3 is built from 13 residues. CDR3 in amino acids: CSVETRLSETQYF. The CDR3 DNA reads as TGCAGCGTAGAAACGCGGCTAAGTGAGACCCAGTACTTC.

The chain links TRBV5-1 to TRBJ1-3, with D unclear. The CDR3 is 13 residues long. Trimming stripped 0 bases from V and 5 bases from J, with 6 bases between. The germline gives CDR1 SGHRS, CDR2 YFSETQ. The CDR3 is CASSLGVRNTIYF. The CDR3 DNA follows: TGCGCCAGCAGCTTGGGGGTACGAAACACCATATATTTT.

The chain recombines TRBV11-2 with TRBJ1-2, with 9 positions matching TRBD1. The V gene's germline CDR1 is SGHAT and CDR2 FQNNGV. The CDR3 covers 15 residues. J lost 6 bases, V lost 4 bases, and 9 bases had no gene match. CDR3 in DNA: TGTGCCAGCAGCTCCCCTCCCTGGACAGGGGATGGCTACACCTTC. This gives the protein CASSSPPWTGDGYTF.

This sequence joins TRBV4-2 and TRBJ2-2, with 8 bases lining up with TRBD2. CDR3 length equals 15 residues. CDR1 and CDR2 (germline): LGHNA, YNFKEQ. V dropped 5 bases and J dropped 1; count of bases not matched to a gene: 3. CDR3 sequence: CASSAAGENTGELFF. The CDR3 DNA sequence: TGTGCCAGCAGCGCAGCGGGGGAGAACACCGGGGAGCTGTTTTTT.

This clonotype has just a few counts. V usage is TRBV25-1 and J usage is TRBJ2-1; D is ambiguous. Germline V CDR1 and CDR2: MGHDK, SYGVNS. Deletions cut 6 bases from V and 3 bases from J, with 3 bases between. The CDR3 contains 11 residues. The CDR3, as DNA: TGTGCCAGCAGGAACTACAATGAGCAGTTCTTC. It encodes CASRNYNEQFF.

This clonotype was detected ten times or more. The chain links TRBV28 to TRBJ2-4; D call uncertain. Between the trimmed V and J ends, which lost 6 bases and 6 bases, there was a span of 15 bases. From germline, CDR1 is MDHEN and CDR2 SYDVKM. The CDR3 is 14 amino acids. In DNA, the CDR3 is TGTGCCAGCAGGTTGGGCCTCCTCGGAAACATTCAGTACTTC. It encodes CASRLGLLGNIQYF.

This sequence joins TRBV4-3 and TRBJ2-5; D could derive from TRBD1 or TRBD2 (5 bases each). CDR3 length: 14 residues. Germline V gives CDR1 LGHNA, CDR2 YSLEER. Deletions cut 3 bases from V and 5 bases from J, with 13 bases between. For the CDR3, the DNA is TGCGCCAGCAGCCACCTAGGGGAGCTGGAGACCCAGTACTTC. This codes for CASSHLGELETQYF.

There are many counts of this clonotype. The chain couples TRBV7-3 to TRBJ2-2; D might be TRBD2 (6 bases). Germline CDR1 reads SGHTA; CDR2 reads FQGTGA. Trimming cost V 5 bases and J 0 bases, with 10 bases left between them. The CDR3 totals 15 residues. The DNA of the CDR3 is TGTGCCAGCAGCCGGGACTCAGCGAACACCGGGGAGCTGTTTTTT. Residues: CASSRDSANTGELFF.

This chain connects TRBV12-3 or TRBV12-4 to TRBJ2-3; 8 nucleotides match TRBD1. With 1 base clipped from V and 6 bases from J, the junction kept 6 bases outside the gene matches. The CDR3 spans 15 residues. The CDR3, as DNA: TGTGCCAGCAGTTTAGGCACAGGGGGGTTGGATACGCAGTATTTT. It encodes CASSLGTGGLDTQYF.